This T cell receptor beta chain comes out of a study of beta chain features in type 1 diabetes. Study observations and caveats: Small HLA sub-analyses could not settle whether HLA shapes TCRB rearrangement. Across all four CD4+ subsets, people with type 1 diabetes showed modestly shorter TCRB CDR3s. The VDJ junctions of type 1 diabetes patients carried fewer insertions and more deletions.

Sorted populations all had greater than 95% purity. About this clone: What it binds is unknown.

Losses at the gene ends were 5 bases for V and 5 bases for J; bases not matched to a gene: 12. Germline V gene data show CDR1 as SEHNR and CDR2 as FQNEAQ (reference sequence). The CDR3 is 16 amino acids. Every bit of the isolated RNA underwent reverse transcription, so sequencing read expressed TCRB transcripts. Some clones are missing from TCRdb's copy, which holds only in-frame ones; the method was immunoSEQ multiplex PCR. The data contain about 160,000 clones, over 9% of them singletons. The V and J genes are TRBV7-9 and TRBJ2-1, with TRBD2 identical over 7 bases. Sequencing was performed on central memory CD4+ T cells from blood. This TCR was sampled from a man aged 25-45 years with type 1 diabetes. DNA of the CDR3: TGTGCCAGCAGCCCCATGGCGCTAGCGGCAAACAATGAGCAGTTCTTC. It translates to CASSPMALAANNEQFF.